One T cell receptor beta chain is described in this entry. Its antigen is unidentified. Recent acute infections and vaccinations were absent in the healthy HIV-negative adult donors. The study drew all its donors from Caucasian adults living in Nashville, Tennessee. This record comes from a study of shared clonotypes between healthy human individuals. Overall study findings and caveats: Generally, naive subsets came out with larger estimated richness than memory subsets. Relative to their counterparts shared across all four donors, non-shared clonotypes exhibited diminished generation probabilities.

The protocol was immunoSEQ multiplex PCR, while the TCRdb copy is restricted to in-frame clones and leaves out a portion. The profile covers 650,000 to 750,000 clones, with around 72% appearing a single time and about 2% taken by the ten largest. Sequences were obtained from memory CD4+ T cells sorted from blood. The subset denotes: CD45RA-negative fraction. This clonotype was obtained from a woman aged 25-40 years in good health.

CDR3 in amino acids: CASSATDSNQPQHF. The CDR3 nucleotides read TGTGCCAGCAGCGCGACTGATAGCAATCAGCCCCAGCATTTT. The V call is TRBV28, the J call TRBJ1-5; D uncertain. CDR1 MDHEN and CDR2 SYDVKM come from the germline V gene. V lost 6 bases to trimming and J lost 0 bases, with 9 bases between them. The CDR3 contains 14 residues.